The sequence of this T cell receptor beta chain was determined in a study of identical twins (dated by TCRdb to 2016 to 2018). A note on the overall study: To test whether fetal clonotypes persist, this study deep-sequenced TCR alpha and beta repertoires from monozygotic twins, from unrelated adults of various ages, and from cord blood. To rule out contamination, the twin experiments were replicated at different times with different library preparation protocols. The study at large found these results: The excess sharing between twins in beta out-of-frame sequences was weaker because fewer shared sequences reduced the signal-to-noise ratio. Fewer insertions were carried by abundant cord blood beta clonotypes; a weaker similar trend was observed in young adult naive repertoires, while no such trend was observed in memory repertoires. Zero-insertion analyses could be partly confounded by invariant T cells such as MAIT and iNKT, though diverse VJ usage argued against such confounding for most clonotypes. Because the same donors could not be followed over many years, the conclusions relied on cross-sectional statistical analysis. Compared with coincidental sharing between unrelated individuals, out-of-frame TCR alpha sequences shared between twins showed an excess of sequences with low generation probability. Out-of-frame TCR alpha sharing in monozygotic twins was systematically underestimated by recombination models, whereas sharing between unrelated individuals was in agreement with the recombination models.

The trim is 3 bases for V and 6 bases for J, with a gap of 9 bases between the germline ends. In the germline V gene (reference sequence), CDR1 corresponds to SEHNR and CDR2 to FQNEAQ. The CDR3 spans 12 residues, from the cysteine through the valine. Only CDR3 DNA is held: 36 bases, read in frame from base 1. This clonotype appeared many times. Its specific antigen is unknown. Qualities for individual bases were not recorded, and no much larger clone is one base off. Receptor amplification or capture employed 5' RACE. The instrument given in TCRdb is Illumina HiSeq 2000. Template switching introduced a universal primer binding site; the final cDNA contained a unique molecular identifier, enabling accurate counting of TCR cDNA molecules. Specific primers in the conserved constant-segment region were used to synthesize first-strand cDNA for the TCR alpha and beta chains. To control for contamination, each cDNA library was double barcoded with a SMART-Mk sample barcode plus Illumina barcodes. Two successive PCR steps introduced TruSeq adapter sequences along with Illumina sample barcodes. Sequencing of the TCR alpha and beta cDNA libraries was done on the Illumina HiSeq platform using custom primers. The authors' analysis ran thus. MiGEC processed the raw reads to extract unique molecular identifiers, while MiXCR was used to determine the CDR3 positions. For each individual, recombination models were inferred using an EM algorithm with the repgenHMM and IGoR tools. Shared clonotype analysis was performed with the tcR package in R, normalizing sharing by the product of cloneset sizes. To study raw recombination free of thymic and clonal selection effects, out-of-frame nonproductive sequences were analyzed. TCRdb took the public reads, trimmed them with fastp at Q25, ran MiXCR for clone calling and kept in-frame beta chains. Every distinct CDR3 protein forms one entry, paired with its most common genes and DNA. The V and J calls follow TCRdb's processing rather than the paper's. The sample includes hundreds of thousands of distinct CDR3 sequences, with around 6% observed a single time. Of the sample, about 1.8% is held by the ten largest clones.

Only healthy Caucasian donors were included. Three unrelated non-twin adults were additionally sequenced: a male aged 18 to 29, a male aged 50 to 59 and a female aged 50 to 59. Using Miltenyi CD45RO+ enrichment and human naive T-cell isolation kits, memory (CD45RO+) and naive T cells were isolated from PBMC. The rearranged segments are TRBV7-9 and TRBJ2-7; the best D guess is TRBD1, with 6 bases matching. The TCR originated in a man aged 18-30 years in good health. Sequencing was carried out using naive T cells sorted from blood. The cell subset or site label here, explained by the study, means: cells isolated with a human naive T-cell isolation kit. The nucleotides are TGTGCCAGCAGCTTTATCAGGGGCGAGCAGTACGTC. Its coded protein is CASSFIRGEQYV.